These 29 T cell receptor beta chains came from one sample sequenced in a study of regulatory T cells in long-lasting Graves disease. Building of the TCR beta libraries involved iRepertoire HTBI primers and Arm-PCR of CDR3 regions. TCRdb reprocessed the multiplex PCR reads via MiXCR and lists one record per CDR3 protein. The sample lists around 460,000 distinct CDR3 sequences, 22% occurring once. Time point in this sample: persistent/refractory GD, antithyroid drugs over 5 years with positive TRAb. The authors made the TCR library using RNA they extracted from PBMCs. Specimen: peripheral blood mononuclear cells (PBMCs), collected when the disease was refractory, from a patient treated with antithyroid drugs. Source of these receptors: a female donor with Graves disease.

This clonotype turned up a few times. This chain joins TRBV19 and TRBJ1-5; tentative D call: TRBD1 (6 bases). Trimming shortened V by 3 bases and J by 2 bases, and 17 bases separated the two germline ends. This CDR3 has 17 residues. Germline CDR1 is LNHDA and CDR2 is SQIVND (reference sequence). CDR3 DNA sequence: TGTGCCAGTAGTATTAATGGTGGGGGGGCCGGCAATCAGCCCCAGCATTTT. As protein: CASSINGGGAGNQPQHF.

This clonotype showed up many times. This chain connects TRBV12-3 or TRBV12-4 to TRBJ2-7, with D possibly called TRBD1 or TRBD2 (5 bases each). The V end was cut by 5 bases, the J end by 6 bases, with 17 bases between. The CDR3 consists of 14 residues. CDR3 residues: CASSTGTQVREQYF. DNA of the CDR3: TGTGCCAGCAGTACCGGGACCCAGGTTCGCGAGCAGTACTTC.

This chain links TRBV30 with TRBJ2-7, with 7 bases aligning to TRBD2. The CDR3 is made up of 13 amino acids. Germline assignment: CDR1 GTSNPN and CDR2 SVGIG (reference sequence). Unmatched junction bases numbered 6, after V lost 1 base and J lost 6 bases. This CDR3 is CAWSEGGRGEQYF. The CDR3, as DNA: TGTGCCTGGAGTGAGGGCGGGAGAGGCGAGCAGTACTTC.

This clonotype was counted many times. This rearrangement joins TRBV11-1 to TRBJ2-5; D gene uncertain. Germline CDR1 reads SGHAT; CDR2 reads FQDESV (reference sequence). Trimming took off 5 bases at V and 5 bases at J, with 15 bases between the two ends. The CDR3 runs 14 residues. The CDR3 DNA is TGTGCCAGCAGCACAGCGCCGACCCCGGAGACCCAGTACTTC. It translates to CASSTAPTPETQYF.

This clonotype was counted many times. The rearrangement joins TRBV3-1 to TRBJ1-1; D not resolved. This CDR3 spans 14 amino acids. From germline, CDR1 is LGHDT and CDR2 YNNKEL (reference sequence). The germline V and J ends were trimmed by 0 bases and 1 base, with 6 bases remaining between them. The CDR3 bases are TGTGCCAGCAGCCAAGAGTCGAGGAACACTGAAGCTTTCTTT. Its protein product is CASSQESRNTEAFF.

The CDR3, as DNA: TGTGCCAGCAACACGCGGGGACCCAGAGTCTCTGGGGCCAACGTCCTGACTTTC. Translation: CASNTRGPRVSGANVLTF. The chain joins TRBV6-1 to TRBJ2-6, with TRBD2 as a possible D gene (6 bases). V lost 7 bases and J 0 bases, leaving 19 bases between the germline ends. The CDR3 extends over 18 amino acids. Germline V gene data show CDR1 as MNHNS and CDR2 as SASEGT.

This clonotype was found many times. The chain uses TRBV20-1 and TRBJ1-5; maybe TRBD1 (5 bases). The CDR3 totals 13 residues. Germline CDR1 reads DFQATT; CDR2 reads SNEGSKA (reference sequence). Deletions cut 3 bases from V and 7 bases from J, with 13 bases between. CDR3 residues: CSASVGDRQPQHF. The CDR3 DNA reads TGCAGTGCTAGTGTGGGGGATAGACAGCCCCAGCATTTT.

This chain links TRBV6-1 with TRBJ2-7, with TRBD1 matching over 8 bases. Germline CDR1 is MNHNS and CDR2 is SASEGT. V was pared by 8 bases and J by 2 bases, with 11 bases of the junction left unmatched. The CDR3 has 15 amino acids. The CDR3 DNA follows: TGTGCCAGCTACAAACCGGGACAGGAAACCTACGAGCAGTACTTC. Its protein product is CASYKPGQETYEQYF.

The rearrangement uses TRBV20-1 and TRBJ1-1; TRBD1 matches at 7 bases. This CDR3 is built from 12 residues. V was clipped by 2 bases and J by 3 bases; unmatched bases: 0. CDR1 and CDR2 (germline): DFQATT, SNEGSKA (reference sequence). The CDR3 loop reads CSARTGDTEAFF. The CDR3 nucleotides are TGCAGTGCTAGAACAGGGGACACTGAAGCTTTCTTT.

At least ten counts were recorded for this clonotype. This rearrangement joins TRBV2 to TRBJ1-2; D unresolved. V was clipped by 3 bases and J by 0 bases, with 11 bases between them. CDR3 length: 15 amino acids. Germline lookup yields CDR1 SNHLY and CDR2 FYNNEI. Here the CDR3 reads CASSDSAVSNYGYTF. The CDR3 nucleotides are TGTGCCAGCAGTGACTCTGCAGTATCTAACTATGGCTACACCTTC.

V and J are TRBV7-9 and TRBJ1-4; D call uncertain. This CDR3 is built from 15 residues. From germline, CDR1 is SEHNR and CDR2 FQNEAQ (reference sequence). Trimming removed 1 base at V and 8 bases at J, with 14 bases between. The CDR3 spells CASSLVRAGREKLFF. CDR3 DNA: TGTGCCAGCAGCTTAGTCCGGGCCGGAAGGGAAAAACTGTTTTTT.

This clonotype was observed a handful of times. The rearrangement uses TRBV19 and TRBJ1-1; the D gene is possibly TRBD1 (5 bases). The V gene's germline CDR1 is LNHDA and CDR2 SQIVND (reference sequence). The ends were cut back, 2 bases at V and 4 bases at J, with 11 bases in the middle. CDR3 size: 14 residues. The CDR3 region is CASSIQGGGTEAFF. In DNA, the CDR3 is TGTGCCAGTAGTATACAGGGTGGGGGCACTGAAGCTTTCTTT.

The chain is built from TRBV11-2 and TRBJ1-6; 9 positions match TRBD1. This CDR3 comprises 13 residues. With V trimmed by 6 bases and J by 11 bases, 5 bases remained unmatched. Per the germline V gene, CDR1 is SGHAT and CDR2 is FQNNGV. The CDR3 region is CASSGTGPAPLHF. As DNA, the CDR3 is TGTGCCAGCAGTGGGACAGGGCCCGCACCCCTCCACTTT.

This chain links TRBV4-1 with TRBJ1-5; 7 bases match TRBD1. V trimming: 1 base; J trimming: 2 bases; junction bases outside the gene matches: 8. Germline CDR1 MGHRA, CDR2 YSYEKL. This CDR3 spans 17 amino acids. The DNA for the CDR3 is TGCGCCAGCAGCCAAGGGACAGGTCGGTATGGCAATCAGCCCCAGCATTTT. It translates to CASSQGTGRYGNQPQHF.

This chain joins TRBV12-3 or TRBV12-4 and TRBJ1-3; D unclear. The CDR3 is made up of 13 amino acids. Between the trimmed V and J ends, which lost 1 base and 8 bases, there was a span of 9 bases. The CDR3: CASSLGRPHTIYF. CDR3 bases: TGTGCCAGCAGTTTAGGAAGGCCGCACACCATATATTTT.

This clonotype was counted at least ten times. The chain uses TRBV6-1 and TRBJ1-1; unclear D gene. The germline V and J ends were trimmed by 1 base and 8 bases, with 11 bases remaining between them. The germline gives CDR1 MNHNS, CDR2 SASEGT. This CDR3 contains 13 residues. The CDR3 sequence: CASSEVLATEAFF. CDR3 in DNA: TGTGCCAGCAGTGAAGTCCTGGCTACCGAAGCTTTCTTT.

This chain connects TRBV7-2 to TRBJ2-1; 7 nucleotides line up with TRBD1. V shed 2 bases, J shed 3 bases, and the junction held 4 bases outside the gene matches. Germline CDR1 and CDR2: SGHTA and FQGNSA. The CDR3 runs to 15 residues. The CDR3 sequence is CASSLPGQFYNEQFF. CDR3 in DNA: TGTGCCAGCAGCTTACCGGGACAGTTCTACAATGAGCAGTTCTTC.

This clonotype was seen ten or more times. In nucleotides, the CDR3 is TGTGCCAGCAGTTCTACCACTAATCAGCCCCAGCATTTT. Its translation: CASSSTTNQPQHF. This chain connects TRBV2 to TRBJ1-5; D uncertain. The CDR3 length is 13 residues. Germline assignment: CDR1 SNHLY and CDR2 FYNNEI. V was cut by 5 bases and J by 4 bases, with 9 bases left in between.

The V and J genes are TRBV20-1 and TRBJ2-5; D is possibly TRBD2 (5 bases). This CDR3 is 12 amino acids long. Germline V gene lookup returns CDR1 DFQATT and CDR2 SNEGSKA (reference sequence). Between the trimmed V and J ends, which lost 5 bases and 5 bases, there was a span of 12 bases. The CDR3 loop reads CSAGGSSETQYF. CDR3 coding DNA: TGCAGTGCTGGAGGCAGTTCCGAGACCCAGTACTTC.

The chain joins TRBV6-1 to TRBJ1-1; 9 nucleotides agree with TRBD1. Germline values: CDR1 MNHNS, CDR2 SASEGT. V lost 8 bases, J lost 0 bases, and 7 bases stayed unmatched. The CDR3 has 15 residues. CDR3 in amino acids: CASGEGQGMNTEAFF. The DNA of the CDR3 is TGTGCCAGCGGAGAGGGACAGGGAATGAACACTGAAGCTTTCTTT.

The J gene is TRBJ1-5, the V gene TRBV20-1; the match to TRBD1 covers 10 bases. This CDR3 has 13 residues. The germline V gene has CDR1 DFQATT and CDR2 SNEGSKA (reference sequence). Losses at the gene ends were 7 bases for V and 5 bases for J; bases not matched to a gene: 5. The CDR3 DNA is TGCAGTGTTGTGGGACAGGGGTATCAGCCCCAGCATTTT. Residues: CSVVGQGYQPQHF.

This clonotype was detected ten times or more. CDR3 nucleotides: TGTGCCATCAGTGCCGGACAGGGGGTAACCGGGGAGCTGTTTTTT. Protein: CAISAGQGVTGELFF. This rearrangement joins TRBV10-3 to TRBJ2-2; 10 positions match TRBD1. V shed 4 bases and J 5 bases; nucleotides not matched to a gene: 4. Per the germline V gene, CDR1 is ENHRY and CDR2 is SYGVKD. The CDR3 has 15 residues.

In this sample, this clonotype turned up a few times. The chain carries TRBV5-1 and TRBJ2-7, with a weak D call TRBD1 (5 bases). This CDR3 region has 14 residues. V was trimmed by 4 bases and J by 6 bases, leaving 17 bases between them. Germline CDR1 and CDR2: SGHRS and YFSETQ. CDR3 residues: CASSAQQASGEQYF. CDR3 sequence (DNA): TGCGCCAGCAGCGCCCAACAGGCGTCGGGCGAGCAGTACTTC.

The rearrangement uses TRBV7-2 and TRBJ2-1; TRBD2 agrees at 12 bases. The CDR3 runs to 16 residues. Trimming took 5 bases from V and 8 from J; bases not matched to a gene: 10. Germline V gene lookup returns CDR1 SGHTA and CDR2 FQGNSA. This CDR3 is CASSPLTSGRVDEQFF. CDR3 coding DNA: TGTGCCAGCAGCCCCTTGACTAGCGGGAGAGTCGATGAGCAGTTCTTC.

Ten or more counts support this clonotype. This chain links TRBV7-2 with TRBJ2-7, with 8 bases fitting TRBD1. The CDR3 loop spans 13 amino acids. The trim removed 5 bases at V and 4 bases at J, leaving 4 bases unmatched. Germline V gene data show CDR1 as SGHTA and CDR2 as FQGNSA. CDR3 protein: CASSRQGRYEQYF. DNA for the CDR3: TGTGCCAGCAGCCGACAGGGGCGGTACGAGCAGTACTTC.

This clonotype has at least ten counts. The rearrangement uses TRBV12-3 or TRBV12-4 and TRBJ2-7; D gene uncertain. V gave up 1 base and J gave up 3 bases, with 10 bases separating them. The CDR3 sequence is 14 residues long. The CDR3 nucleotides are TGTGCCAGCAGTTTAGGGCAGAGGATCTACGAGCAGTACTTC. It translates to CASSLGQRIYEQYF.

The chain uses TRBV5-1 and TRBJ2-5; weak D call: TRBD2 (5 bases). Trimming took 2 bases from V and 5 from J, leaving 13 bases between them. Germline CDR1 reads SGHRS; CDR2 reads YFSETQ. This CDR3 comprises 14 residues. CDR3 sequence (DNA): TGCGCCAGCAGCTTCTCGGGGTGGTCTGAGACCCAGTACTTC. As protein: CASSFSGWSETQYF. The whole variable domain, filled in from reference TRBV5-1 and TRBJ2-5, reads KAGVTQTPRYLIKTRGQQVTLSCSPISGHRSVSWYQQTPGQGLQFLFEYFSETQRNKGNFPGRFSGRQFSNSRSEMNVSTLELGDSALYLCASSFSGWSETQYFGPGTRLLVL.

About this clonotype: One end of the junction does not line up with germline, which may come from a read error. The V gene is TRBV28, the J gene TRBJ2-2; the D gene is possibly TRBD1 (6 bases). Germline loops: CDR1 MDHEN, CDR2 SYDVKM. CDR3 length: 11 residues. The CDR3 protein is CAGGGTGEPFF. The CDR3 nucleotides are TGTGCCGGGGGCGGCACCGGGGAGCCGTTTTTT.

The V call is TRBV19, the J call TRBJ2-1; TRBD2 aligns across 13 bases. The CDR3 spans 15 residues. Looked up from germline, CDR1 is LNHDA and CDR2 is SQIVND (reference sequence). Losses at the gene ends were 5 bases for V and 5 bases for J; bases not matched to a gene: 3. The DNA for the CDR3 is TGTGCCAGTAGTCCCGGGACTAGCGGGAACAATGAGCAGTTCTTC. It specifies CASSPGTSGNNEQFF.